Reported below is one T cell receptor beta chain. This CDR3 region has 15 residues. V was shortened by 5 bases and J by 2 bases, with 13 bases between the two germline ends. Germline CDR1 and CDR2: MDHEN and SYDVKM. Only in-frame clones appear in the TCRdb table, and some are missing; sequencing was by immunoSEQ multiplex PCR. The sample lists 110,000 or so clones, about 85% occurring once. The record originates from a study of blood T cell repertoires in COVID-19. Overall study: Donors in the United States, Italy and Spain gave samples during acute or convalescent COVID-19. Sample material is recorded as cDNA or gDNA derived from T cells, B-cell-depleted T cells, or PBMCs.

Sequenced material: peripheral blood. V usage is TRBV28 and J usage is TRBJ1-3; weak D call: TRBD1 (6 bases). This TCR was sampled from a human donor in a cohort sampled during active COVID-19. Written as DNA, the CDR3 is TGTGCCAGCAGTCCTGGGCCAGGGGCTGGAAACACCATATATTTT. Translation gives CASSPGPGAGNTIYF.